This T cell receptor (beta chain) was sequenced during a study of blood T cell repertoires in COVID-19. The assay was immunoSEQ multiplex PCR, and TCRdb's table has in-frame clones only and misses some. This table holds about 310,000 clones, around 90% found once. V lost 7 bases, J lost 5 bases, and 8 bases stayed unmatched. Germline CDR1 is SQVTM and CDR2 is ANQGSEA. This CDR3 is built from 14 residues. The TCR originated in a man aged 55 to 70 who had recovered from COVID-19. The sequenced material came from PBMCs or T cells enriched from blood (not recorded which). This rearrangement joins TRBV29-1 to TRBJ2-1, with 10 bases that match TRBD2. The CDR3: CSGGLAAIDNEQFF. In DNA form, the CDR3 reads TGCAGCGGAGGACTAGCGGCCATAGACAATGAGCAGTTCTTC.